Listed below are T cell receptor beta chains from one sample, sequenced in a study of human thymus T cells. TCRdb's table, derived via immunoSEQ multiplex PCR, lists solely in-frame clones and lacks some. The repertoire includes tens of thousands of clones, 90% to 98% of them detected once, and roughly 0.028% sits in the top ten. The sample taken for sequencing was thymus tissue. These TCRs come from a boy younger than two with a congenital heart defect but otherwise immunologically healthy. Both conserved end residues are trimmed from each CDR3.

cdr3_aa j_call v_call
ASSLADRFYGYT TRBJ1-2 TRBV5-6
ASSFVPGGVGLHTEAF TRBJ1-1 TRBV7-2
ASTPRGGSRDSPLH TRBJ1-6 TRBV7-7
ASSLGGYNEQF TRBJ2-1 TRBV13
ASSLTSGSNGFSYEQY TRBJ2-7 TRBV5-1
ASSPAWYQPQH TRBJ1-5 TRBV2
ASSRRRTGDTGELF TRBJ2-2 TRBV4-2
ASSPTGDSNQPQH TRBJ1-5 TRBV9
ASSPAGVFGDEQY TRBJ2-7 TRBV5-1
ASSVAGVTDTQY TRBJ2-3 TRBV9
ASSLAPLEPYGYT TRBJ1-2 TRBV7-2
ASRERGLPRGEQY TRBJ2-7 TRBV27
ASTFDRWQDTEAF TRBJ1-1 TRBV11-3
ASSSHIGENGYT TRBJ1-2 TRBV5-8
ASSRDFTGMATGELF TRBJ2-2 TRBV7-3
ASSPVSGQPQH TRBJ1-5 TRBV5-6
ASSLVGKEQF TRBJ2-1 TRBV7-9
ASSLGQNQETQY TRBJ2-5 TRBV11-2
ASGLVREETQY TRBJ2-5 TRBV12-5
ASSPRQGRDTEAF TRBJ1-1 TRBV18
ASRKGETQY TRBJ2-5 TRBV7-9
ASSQVWWVGETQY TRBJ2-5 TRBV4-2
ASSLDPSSGANVLT TRBJ2-6 TRBV5-1
ASSQVVRVGGNTIY TRBJ1-3 TRBV4-3
ASSRHRKRESLTDTQY TRBJ2-3 TRBV7-2
ASSPNNEQF TRBJ2-1 TRBV2
ASSQGGPGSPMGYEQY TRBJ2-7 TRBV14
ASSPDLKRGQAS TRBJ1-2 TRBV11-3
ASSLGGTGYEQY TRBJ2-7 TRBV7-8
ASSFRRDRGNEQY TRBJ2-7 TRBV11-2
ASSLGTGHEKLF TRBJ1-4 TRBV5-1
ASSQDVSCRDRRPNDSPLH TRBJ1-6 TRBV4-3
ASITTGRGYYEQY TRBJ2-7 TRBV2
ATGGRRTGELF TRBJ2-2 TRBV15
ASSLKGTSGPYEQY TRBJ2-7 TRBV7-9
ASSARSGGANEQF TRBJ2-1 TRBV18
ASSYPYKRGGGEQY TRBJ2-7 TRBV6-6
ASRYSPGETQY TRBJ2-5 TRBV2
ASSFPGTDTQY TRBJ2-3 TRBV11-2
ASSLVGQGPHTEAF TRBJ1-1 TRBV7-2
ASSLDSRSWRNTGELF TRBJ2-2 TRBV5-1
ASSCRPGQIYGYT TRBJ1-2 TRBV6-6
ASSRDRANEQF TRBJ2-1 TRBV25-1
ASSPQTGEFHGYT TRBJ1-2 TRBV25-1